One sample yielded the 11 T cell receptor beta chains listed below, sequenced in a study of blood T cell repertoires in COVID-19. TCRdb's table, derived via immunoSEQ multiplex PCR, lists solely in-frame clones and lacks some. The repertoire has about 120,000 clones, 85% of them found once; the top ten carry around 6.3%. The sequenced sample was peripheral blood. These receptor sequences come from a man at least 80 years old with active or convalescent COVID-19.

The rearrangement joins TRBV7-9 to TRBJ1-2; tentative D call: TRBD1 (5 bases). The CDR3 contains 11 residues. Germline V CDR1 and CDR2: SEHNR, FQNEAQ (reference sequence). V lost 7 bases and J 6 bases, leaving 9 bases between the germline ends. The CDR3 sequence is CASTPGDGYTF. The CDR3 DNA is TGTGCCAGCACCCCGGGGGATGGCTACACCTTC.

The J gene is TRBJ1-3, the V gene TRBV3-1 (or the pseudogene TRBV3-2); maybe TRBD1 (6 bases). V lost 0 bases and J 2 bases, leaving 11 bases between the germline ends. In germline, CDR1 is LGHDT, CDR2 YNNKEL (reference sequence). CDR3 size: 16 residues. CDR3 DNA: TGTGCCAGCAGCCAAGAGTTGACAGGAGCTGGAAACACCATATATTTT. Translation: CASSQELTGAGNTIYF.

CDR3 DNA sequence: TGTGCCAGCAGTTTACTCCCGGGACAGGGACCAGATACGCAGTATTTT. Protein product: CASSLLPGQGPDTQYF. This chain uses TRBV28 with TRBJ2-3; TRBD1 aligns across 9 bases. Unmatched junction bases numbered 7, after V lost 2 bases and J lost 4 bases. The length of the CDR3 is 16 residues. Germline CDR1 and CDR2: MDHEN and SYDVKM.

CDR3 DNA sequence: TGTGCCAGCACACTCAGGGGGCAGGGAAACATTCAGTACTTC. It translates to CASTLRGQGNIQYF. This chain uses TRBV2 with TRBJ2-4, with 8 positions matching TRBD1. Trimming at V came to 7 bases and at J to 6 bases, leaving 8 bases not matched to a gene. This CDR3 region has 14 residues. Germline V gene sequence: CDR1 SNHLY, CDR2 FYNNEI.

This clone has a single count. The chain has TRBV13 and TRBJ2-6; possible D gene TRBD1, 7 bases. Trimming pared 6 bases from V and 0 bases from J, leaving 18 bases between. CDR3 length: 18 residues. Germline lookup yields CDR1 PRHDT and CDR2 FYEKMQ (reference sequence). The CDR3 sequence: CASSRRGVWLSGANVLTF. As DNA, the CDR3 is TGTGCCAGCAGTCGCAGGGGGGTTTGGCTCTCTGGGGCCAACGTCCTGACTTTC.

The chain links TRBV2 to TRBJ2-2; 9 bases agree with TRBD2. The trim removed 7 bases at V and 3 bases at J, leaving 6 bases unmatched. This CDR3 has 15 amino acids. From germline, CDR1 is SNHLY and CDR2 FYNNEI. The CDR3 reads CASTPLAGYTGELFF. The DNA of the CDR3 is TGTGCCAGCACTCCTCTAGCGGGGTACACCGGGGAGCTGTTTTTT.

The chain joins TRBV27 to TRBJ2-2; 8 nucleotides align to TRBD2. Germline V gives CDR1 MNHEY, CDR2 SMNVEV (reference sequence). The trim removed 1 base at V and 2 bases at J, leaving 3 bases unmatched. The CDR3 consists of 16 residues. The CDR3 region is CASSLWAGGNTGELFF. CDR3 DNA sequence: TGTGCCAGCAGTTTATGGGCGGGAGGTAACACCGGGGAGCTGTTTTTT.

This rearrangement joins TRBV3-1 (or the pseudogene TRBV3-2) to TRBJ1-1, with D uncertain. Germline V gene lookup returns CDR1 LGHDT and CDR2 YNNKEL (reference sequence). The germline V and J ends were trimmed by 1 base and 1 base, with 10 bases remaining between them. This CDR3 has 15 amino acids. CDR3 bases: TGTGCCAGCAGCCAAGGACCGGCGGGGAACACTGAAGCTTTCTTT. Protein: CASSQGPAGNTEAFF.

This clone has just a few counts. The J gene is TRBJ1-1, the V gene TRBV7-8; D not certain. Trimming stripped 1 base from V and 3 bases from J, with 15 bases between. The CDR3 covers 16 residues. CDR1 SGHVS and CDR2 FQNEAQ come from the germline V gene. The CDR3: CASSLGSGRSYTEAFF. For the CDR3, the DNA is TGTGCCAGCAGCTTAGGCAGCGGCAGATCCTACACTGAAGCTTTCTTT. The variable domain in full, completed from reference TRBV7-8 and TRBJ1-1, reads GAGVSQSPRYKVAKRGQDVALRCDPISGHVSLFWYQQALGQGPEFLTYFQNEAQLDKSGLPSDRFFAERPEGSVSTLKIQRTQQEDSAVYLCASSLGSGRSYTEAFFGQGTRLTVV.

The chain joins TRBV25-1 to TRBJ2-7, with 11 positions matching TRBD2. The CDR3 covers 18 residues. After removal of 4 bases from V and 3 bases from J, the junction contained 14 bases not matched to a gene. The germline gives CDR1 MGHDK, CDR2 SYGVNS. This CDR3 is CASSALSGRVPGGYEQYF. CDR3 nucleotides: TGTGCCAGCAGTGCCCTTAGCGGGAGGGTCCCGGGGGGCTACGAGCAGTACTTC.

The chain is built from TRBV20-1 and TRBJ2-5; 8 bases align to TRBD1. The CDR3 is 14 residues long. Germline assignment: CDR1 DFQATT and CDR2 SNEGSKA (reference sequence). Trimming removed 3 bases from V and 7 bases from J; junction bases left unmatched: 10. Here the CDR3 reads CSASQGAWVGTQYF. Here the CDR3 DNA reads TGCAGTGCTAGTCAGGGGGCCTGGGTAGGGACCCAGTACTTC.